The sequence of this T cell receptor (beta chain) was determined in a study of OX40 agonist ivuxolimab in advanced cancers. About the study: Six ivuxolimab dose levels, 0.01 to 10 mg/kg, were given intravenously every 2 weeks.

Using immunoSEQ multiplex PCR, the repertoire was profiled, and TCRdb retains in-frame clones only, with some absent. There are under 100,000 clones in the sample; over 75% occur only once, and about 4.9% lies in the top ten. Turning to this clone: Its specificity is unknown.

Points from the study as a whole: Partial responders at 0.1-3.0 mg/kg showed near-lowest clonal expansion. CD4+ and CD8+ blood T cells expanded clonally by week 6 at 0.1 to 3.0 mg/kg. Some nonresponders also had low normalized T-cell clonal expansion.

The sequenced sample was CD4+ or CD8+ T cells sorted from blood, obtained in a trial of the OX40 agonist ivuxolimab. The sequence was collected from an adult with an advanced solid tumor such as melanoma, head and neck, liver or kidney cancer.

The CDR3 is CASSLGGDEQFF. In DNA form, the CDR3 reads TGTGCCAGCAGCTTAGGAGGAGATGAGCAGTTCTTC. This chain links TRBV5-6 with TRBJ2-1, with D maybe TRBD2 (5 bases). The V gene lost 2 bases and the J gene lost 8 bases, with 8 bases spanning the gap. CDR1 SGHDT and CDR2 YYEEEE come from the germline V gene. The CDR3 runs to 12 residues.